Sequencing of this TCR beta chain was carried out in a study of blood T cell repertoires in COVID-19. The wider study: Acute-phase and convalescent COVID-19 samples originated in the United States, Italy and Spain. T cells, B-cell-depleted T cells, or PBMCs supplied cDNA or gDNA.

Original methodology: By means of reference gene primer amplification, nucleated cell counts were estimated. The table came from immunoSEQ multiplex PCR; TCRdb's copy has only in-frame clones and leaves some out. D and trimming were read from the DNA, whereas the V and J calls and clone size are those reported in that table. This table holds 350,000 to 450,000 clones, 85% found once. The germline gives CDR1 MGHRA, CDR2 YSYEKL. CDR3 length: 15 residues. Between the trimmed V and J ends, which lost 0 bases and 3 bases, there was a span of 11 bases. The receptor was isolated from a woman between 18 and 30 years old with acute or convalescent COVID-19. Sequencing was done on a sample of peripheral blood. The genes are TRBV4-1 and TRBJ1-1; D uncertain. The CDR3 here is CASSQDRVRDTEAFF. Here the CDR3 DNA reads TGCGCCAGCAGCCAAGATAGAGTGCGGGACACTGAAGCTTTCTTT.